A single sample is the source of the 5 T cell receptor beta chains below, sequenced in a study of T cells in Graves' hyperthyroidism and ophthalmopathy. RNA transcripts were the template for amplifying TCR beta CDR3 regions. First-round RT-PCR targeting the TCR CDR3 was performed with the HTBI primer set. TCRdb used MiXCR to reprocess the multiplex PCR reads, holding one entry per CDR3 protein. The repertoire holds roughly 400,000 distinct CDR3 sequences, with over 13% as singletons. Sequencing was done on a sample of blood. The receptor set was obtained from a man in his forties or fifties with Graves' ophthalmopathy.

As regards this clonotype: Because the CDR3's place on the DNA is in doubt, the DNA is left out and the CDR3 is given as listed by TCRdb. The chain links TRBV19 to TRBJ2-5; the table calls TRBD2, which could not be checked here. Looked up from germline, CDR1 is LNHDA and CDR2 is SQIVND (reference sequence). The CDR3 is made up of 13 amino acids, end residues included. Here the CDR3 reads CASSIVGSGSFYF.

This clonotype was observed a few times. The chain employs TRBV10-2 and TRBJ1-6; D uncertain. There are 14 residues in the CDR3. Trimming took 4 bases from V and 7 from J, leaving 11 bases between them. From germline, CDR1 is WSHSY and CDR2 SAAADI. CDR3 nucleotide sequence: TGCGCCAGCAGTGGCTCCGGGTACAATTCACCCCTCCACTTT. This encodes CASSGSGYNSPLHF.

V and J are TRBV29-1 and TRBJ1-2, with a tentative D call TRBD1 (6 bases). The CDR3 is 12 amino acids. The germline V gene has CDR1 SQVTM and CDR2 ANQGSEA. V lost 5 bases, J lost 7 bases, and 14 bases lay in between. The CDR3 nucleotides read TGCAGCGTTAGGACAGTTCTGCTTGGCTACACCTTC. Translation gives CSVRTVLLGYTF.

Note on this clonotype: A much bigger clone sits one base away, suggesting this may be a read error. The V gene is TRBV30, the J gene TRBJ2-1; 10 bases are a match to TRBD2. Germline loops: CDR1 GTSNPN, CDR2 SVGIG (reference sequence). The CDR3 runs 14 residues. CDR3 protein: CAWSSSGRGNGQFF. The DNA of the CDR3 is TGTGCCTGGAGTTCGAGCGGGAGGGGTAATGGGCAGTTCTTC. Using reference TRBV30 and TRBJ2-1 for the parts outside the CDR3, the full variable domain is SQTIHQWPATLVQPVGSPLSLECTVEGTSNPNLYWYRQAAGRGLQLLFYSVGIGQISSEVPQNLSASRPQDRQFILSSKKLLLSDSGFYLCAWSSSGRGNGQFFGPGTRLTVL.

This clonotype was detected ten times or more. V and J are TRBV28 and TRBJ1-4; a weak D match, TRBD1 (6 bases). Trimming pared 4 bases from V and 7 bases from J, leaving 16 bases between. Germline CDR1 is MDHEN and CDR2 is SYDVKM. The CDR3 has 15 amino acids. In nucleotides, the CDR3 is TGTGCCAGCAGTTCACAGGGATTCGGCGGTGAAAAACTGTTTTTT. Amino acid sequence: CASSSQGFGGEKLFF.